These 24 T cell receptor beta chains were all obtained from the same sample, sequenced in a study of T cell changes during pregnancy in multiple sclerosis. TCRdb keeps only in-frame clones here, not all; method: immunoSEQ multiplex PCR. The table has approximately 61,000 clones, roughly 90% seen once. Here the sequenced sample was peripheral blood, taken in the first trimester of pregnancy. The receptors derive from a female donor with multiple sclerosis, enrolled in a pregnancy study.

This chain joins TRBV28 and TRBJ1-1; D unresolved. Germline assignment: CDR1 MDHEN and CDR2 SYDVKM. The V gene lost 5 bases and the J gene lost 1 base, with 14 bases spanning the gap. This CDR3 comprises 15 residues. CDR3 in DNA: TGTGCCAGCAGTCCCCCACGTGAGTGGAACACTGAAGCTTTCTTT. Its translation is CASSPPREWNTEAFF.

V and J are TRBV18 and TRBJ1-4; 11 nucleotides align to TRBD1. V was clipped by 3 bases and J by 8 bases; unmatched bases: 5. This CDR3 is 15 amino acids long. Germline CDR1 KGHSH, CDR2 LQKENI. The DNA of the CDR3 is TGTGCCAGCTCACCGGGGACAGGGGGTCGAGAAAAACTGTTTTTT. This gives the protein CASSPGTGGREKLFF.

The CDR3 region is CASSLDRGINQPQHF. The CDR3 coding sequence is TGTGCCAGCAGTCTGGACAGGGGGATCAATCAGCCCCAGCATTTT. The J gene is TRBJ1-5, the V gene TRBV2; 10 bases agree with TRBD1. This CDR3 region has 15 residues. The V gene end was trimmed by 5 bases and the J gene end by 3 bases; junction bases not matched to a gene: 4. Germline V gene sequence: CDR1 SNHLY, CDR2 FYNNEI.

This clone was counted a single time. CDR3 DNA sequence: TGTGCCAGCTCACAGGGGGTCACAGATACGCAGTATTTT. Translation: CASSQGVTDTQYF. The chain joins TRBV18 to TRBJ2-3, with D possibly matching TRBD1 (6 bases). Per germline, CDR1 KGHSH and CDR2 LQKENI. Trimming took 4 bases from V and 2 from J, leaving 7 bases between them. The CDR3 has 13 amino acids.

The CDR3 DNA reads TGCGCCAGCAGCCAAGCCCCGGACAGTTACAATGAGCAGTTCTTC. It codes for CASSQAPDSYNEQFF. The chain employs TRBV4-3 and TRBJ2-1; weak D call: TRBD1 (6 bases). The CDR3 contains 15 residues. Looked up from germline, CDR1 is LGHNA and CDR2 is YSLEER. The ends were cut back, 1 base at V and 4 bases at J, with 11 bases in the middle.

On this clone: Additional DNA sequences in this sample encode the identical CDR3. The V and J genes are TRBV7-9 and TRBJ1-5; TRBD1 agrees at 8 bases. The germline gives CDR1 SEHNR, CDR2 FQNEAQ (reference sequence). This CDR3 spans 14 amino acids. V lost 5 bases and J lost 4; bases outside the gene matches: 4. CDR3 sequence: CASSPGQGNQPQHF. In DNA, the CDR3 is TGTGCCAGCAGCCCCGGACAGGGAAATCAGCCCCAGCATTTT.

The J gene is TRBJ2-4, the V gene TRBV27; D possibly corresponds to TRBD2 (6 bases). CDR3 size: 16 residues. CDR1 and CDR2 from the germline V gene are MNHEY and SMNVEV (reference sequence). Trimming took off 5 bases at V and 0 bases at J, with 14 bases between the two ends. CDR3 protein: CASSIGGDLAKNIQYF. The CDR3 DNA is TGTGCCAGCAGTATCGGGGGAGATTTAGCCAAAAACATTCAGTACTTC.

The rearrangement uses TRBV19 and TRBJ2-7, with D possibly being TRBD2 (5 bases). The V gene lost 5 bases and the J gene lost 5 bases, with 16 bases spanning the gap. There are 14 residues in the CDR3. Germline values: CDR1 LNHDA, CDR2 SQIVND (reference sequence). CDR3 sequence reads: CASSGSLRANEQYF. CDR3 DNA sequence: TGTGCCAGTAGTGGATCCCTGCGGGCCAACGAGCAGTACTTC.

This clone is a singleton in its sample. The chain combines TRBV6-4 with TRBJ2-3; 8 positions agree with TRBD2. Germline V gives CDR1 MRHNA, CDR2 SNTAGT. This CDR3 has 16 amino acids. V lost 0 bases and J lost 3; bases outside the gene matches: 5. DNA of the CDR3: TGTGCCAGCAGTGACTCCCCCGGGAGGGGGACAGATACGCAGTATTTT. This encodes CASSDSPGRGTDTQYF.

J is TRBJ1-5 and V is TRBV6-4; 8 bases agree with TRBD1. Germline V lookup: CDR1 MRHNA, CDR2 SNTAGT. Germline trimming cut 1 base from V and 7 bases from J; bases unmatched to any gene: 3. The CDR3 runs 14 residues. The CDR3 sequence is CASSDWAGGQPQHF. DNA for the CDR3: TGTGCCAGCAGTGACTGGGCAGGGGGCCAGCCCCAGCATTTT.

The chain links TRBV19 to TRBJ2-1, with TRBD1 identical over 10 bases. Germline CDR1 LNHDA, CDR2 SQIVND (reference sequence). The CDR3 is made up of 14 amino acids. V was pared by 1 base and J by 7 bases, with 1 base of the junction left unmatched. CDR3 in amino acids: CASSIVGQGNEQFF. The CDR3 nucleotides read TGTGCCAGTAGTATAGTGGGACAGGGGAATGAGCAGTTCTTC.

The chain carries TRBV11-2 and TRBJ2-7; 8 bases fit TRBD1. CDR1 SGHAT and CDR2 FQNNGV come from the germline V gene. Germline trimming cut 0 bases from V and 0 bases from J; bases unmatched to any gene: 7. The length of the CDR3 is 17 residues. CDR3 sequence reads: CASSLEAGGFPSYEQYF. DNA for the CDR3: TGTGCCAGCAGCTTAGAGGCAGGGGGCTTTCCCTCCTACGAGCAGTACTTC.

V gene TRBV11-2 combines with J gene TRBJ2-1, with D possibly matching TRBD2 (6 bases). This CDR3 comprises 15 residues. With 2 bases removed from V and 4 bases from J, the gap between germline ends came to 12 bases. CDR1 and CDR2 from the germline V gene are SGHAT and FQNNGV. The CDR3 sequence is CASSLLPGAYNEQFF. The CDR3, as DNA: TGTGCCAGCAGCTTATTGCCGGGAGCTTACAATGAGCAGTTCTTC.

The CDR3 is CASSQGEGGRHSWETEAFF. CDR3 bases: TGCGCCAGCAGCCAGGGCGAGGGAGGCCGCCACTCGTGGGAGACTGAAGCTTTCTTT. The J gene is TRBJ1-1, the V gene TRBV4-3; no definite D call. The CDR3 runs to 19 residues. V was cut by 3 bases and J by 5 bases, with 28 bases left in between. Looked up from germline, CDR1 is LGHNA and CDR2 is YSLEER.

The rearrangement joins TRBV7-2 to TRBJ2-7; a possible D gene is TRBD2 (5 bases). This CDR3 spans 13 amino acids. Germline CDR1 SGHTA, CDR2 FQGNSA. The ends were cut back, 0 bases at V and 5 bases at J, with 8 bases in the middle. The CDR3 bases are TGTGCCAGCAGCTTAGCCGGAGGCCACGAGCAGTACTTC. It encodes CASSLAGGHEQYF.

CDR3 sequence reads: CASSPGGYEEKLFF. The DNA of the CDR3 is TGTGCCAGTAGTCCAGGGGGGTATGAAGAAAAACTGTTTTTT. The chain carries TRBV19 and TRBJ1-4; 7 positions match TRBD1. The CDR3 covers 14 residues. The J segment lost 8 bases and the V segment lost 5 bases, leaving 8 bases of the junction unmatched. Germline V gives CDR1 LNHDA, CDR2 SQIVND (reference sequence).

This chain uses TRBV7-7 with TRBJ2-1, with 9 bases fitting TRBD2. Germline lookup yields CDR1 SSHAT and CDR2 FNYEAQ (reference sequence). J gave up 8 bases and V 1 base, and 6 bases lay outside the gene matches. This CDR3 has 15 residues. CDR3 nucleotides: TGTGCCAGCAGCTTAGTTATAGCGGGAGTACATGAGCAGTTCTTC. Translating it yields CASSLVIAGVHEQFF.

The chain carries TRBV10-3 and TRBJ2-7, with TRBD1 matching 9 bases. This CDR3 has 11 residues. V was clipped by 11 bases and J by 5 bases; unmatched bases: 4. The germline gives CDR1 ENHRY, CDR2 SYGVKD. CDR3 nucleotide sequence: TGTGCCTCCACAGGGGGCAACGAGCAGTACTTC. Protein product: CASTGGNEQYF.

This clone rates as large. The chain combines TRBV27 with TRBJ1-2, with D possibly TRBD1 on 6 matching bases. Germline V gives CDR1 MNHEY, CDR2 SMNVEV (reference sequence). CDR3 length: 13 amino acids. V was shortened by 3 bases and J by 5 bases, with 10 bases between the two germline ends. The CDR3 protein is CASSFSGEYGYTF. The CDR3, as DNA: TGTGCCAGCAGTTTTTCAGGGGAGTATGGCTACACCTTC.

This clone was recorded a few times. The genes are TRBV6-4 and TRBJ1-5, with a possible D match to TRBD1 (6 bases). Trimming cost V 2 bases and J 7 bases, with 12 bases left between them. CDR3 length: 14 residues. Germline CDR1 is MRHNA and CDR2 is SNTAGT. The chain's CDR3 is CASSDRGGNQPQHF. CDR3 nucleotide sequence: TGTGCCAGCAGTGACCGAGGGGGAAACCAGCCCCAGCATTTT.

The V gene is TRBV10-1, the J gene TRBJ2-7, with unresolved D. The CDR3 contains 15 residues. The ends were cut back, 0 bases at V and 8 bases at J, with 17 bases in the middle. The germline V gene has CDR1 WNHNN and CDR2 SYGVQD (reference sequence). The CDR3 DNA follows: TGCGCCAGCAGTGAGTCCCTTGCACAGTCGGCCAAGCAGTACTTC. It specifies CASSESLAQSAKQYF.

This chain uses TRBV21-1 with TRBJ1-5; the listed D gene, TRBD1, was not tested against the DNA. TRBV21-1 is marked as a pseudogene. This CDR3 is built from 16 residues. The CDR3 sequence is CASLHPGQGGNQPQHF. DNA of the CDR3: TGTGCCAGCTTACACCCGGGACAGGGGGGCAATCAGCCCCAGCATTTT.

The J gene is TRBJ2-1, the V gene TRBV5-1, with unresolved D. CDR3 length equals 16 residues. Per the germline V gene, CDR1 is SGHRS and CDR2 is YFSETQ. V was trimmed by 2 bases and J by 0 bases, leaving 12 bases between them. The DNA for the CDR3 is TGCGCCAGCAGCTTAATACCTCTCAGCTCCTACAATGAGCAGTTCTTC. It translates to CASSLIPLSSYNEQFF.

The rearrangement links TRBV19 to TRBJ2-7; 9 positions match TRBD2. The ends lost 6 bases at V and 3 bases at J; junction bases unmatched: 6. Germline V gives CDR1 LNHDA, CDR2 SQIVND (reference sequence). This CDR3 region has 14 residues. CDR3 sequence: CASRNPAGGYEQYF. For the CDR3, the DNA is TGTGCCAGTAGGAACCCAGCGGGAGGCTACGAGCAGTACTTC.